Listed below are T cell receptor beta chains from one sample, sequenced in a study of vaccination effects on CD4 cells after COVID-19. Clones were sequenced by immunoSEQ multiplex PCR, and TCRdb holds only the in-frame ones, with some missing. The sample lists some 30,000 clones; around 85% were seen once. These receptors have no identified antigens. Specimen: CD4+ T cells from PBMCs cultured with SARS-CoV-2 spike peptides, collected after COVID-19 vaccination. The receptors were sampled from a human donor who received a COVID-19 vaccine. Some clones in this sample may be carry-over from other donors' samples. Each CDR3 is given with its conserved first and last residue. A D gene is named only where the DNA matches it firmly. The size entry is marked missing in some rows and otherwise reads once, few, many or a size class.

j_gene,abundance,d_gene,v_gene,CDR3aa,CDR3nt
TRBJ2-1,.,.,TRBV5-1,CASSLGLRAPTMSSSKSSYNEQFF,TGCGCCAGCAGCTTAGGACTAAGAGCTCCTACAATGAGCAGTTCTAAGAGCTCCTACAATGAGCAGTTCTTC
TRBJ2-2,.,TRBD2,TRBV24-1,CATRAGELNTGELFF,TGTGCCACCCGAGCGGGAGAGCTAAACACCGGGGAGCTGTTTTTT
TRBJ2-6,few,TRBD1,TRBV30,CAWYRDRGLGANVLTF,TGTGCCTGGTACCGGGACAGGGGGCTTGGGGCCAACGTCCTGACTTTC
TRBJ1-1,.,.,TRBV28,CASSFLSGNTEAFF,TGTGCCAGCAGTTTCCTTTCAGGGAACACTGAAGCTTTCTTT
TRBJ1-6,.,TRBD1,TRBV6-5,CASSYLGQGGNSPLHF,TGTGCCAGCAGTTACCTCGGACAGGGAGGCAATTCACCCCTCCACTTT
TRBJ1-1,.,.,TRBV18,CASSPWGQGDTEAFF,TGTGCCAGCTCACCCTGGGGCCAGGGTGACACTGAAGCTTTCTTT
TRBJ1-5,.,.,TRBV24-1,CATSDPGTSGEPQHF,TGTGCCACCAGTGATCCTGGAACGTCGGGAGAGCCCCAGCATTTT
TRBJ1-5,once,.,TRBV3-1/TRBV3-2,CASSHTRNQPQHF,TGTGCCAGCAGCCACACCCGGAATCAGCCCCAGCATTTT
TRBJ1-2,once,.,TRBV6-2/TRBV6-3,CASSTTGSANYGYTF,TGTGCCAGCAGTACCACAGGGTCCGCTAACTATGGCTACACCTTC
TRBJ1-3,.,.,TRBV9,CASSADRGNTIYF,TGTGCCAGCAGCGCGGACAGAGGAAACACCATATATTTT
TRBJ1-3,.,TRBD1,TRBV10-3,CAIGTGRAGNTIYF,TGTGCCATCGGGACAGGGCGCGCTGGAAACACCATATATTTT
TRBJ2-3,.,.,TRBV5-1,CASSLVEYAQYF,TGCGCCAGCAGCTTGGTTGAGTATGCGCAGTATTTT
TRBJ2-3,.,TRBD2,TRBV4-2,CASSRGSGGGTDTQYF,TGTGCCAGCAGCCGAGGAAGCGGGGGAGGCACAGATACGCAGTATTTT
TRBJ1-5,.,.,TRBV27,CASSLGRVGDQPQHF,TGTGCCAGCAGTTTGGGTCGGGTGGGCGATCAGCCCCAGCATTTT
TRBJ1-5,few,.,TRBV19,CASTSGQSYQPQHF,TGTGCCAGTACAAGTGGACAGAGCTATCAGCCCCAGCATTTT
TRBJ2-3,once,TRBD1,TRBV5-8,CASPSGGQVEDTQYF,TGTGCCAGCCCGTCGGGTGGACAGGTTGAAGATACGCAGTATTTT
TRBJ2-3,.,TRBD2,TRBV7-3,CASSLRGNGGASTDTQYF,TGTGCCAGCAGCTTACGGGGCAACGGGGGGGCTAGCACAGATACGCAGTATTTT